This T cell receptor (beta chain) was retrieved from a study of chemoradiotherapy in HPV16-positive cancers. Profiled with immunoSEQ multiplex PCR; TCRdb holds only in-frame clones, not every one. There are about 68,000 clones in the sample; 88% occur only once, and more than 3.5% lies in the top ten. The V and J ends lost 3 bases and 1 base respectively, with 9 bases between them. CDR3 length: 14 amino acids. CDR1 and CDR2 from the germline V gene are LNHDA and SQIVND (reference sequence). The receptor was isolated from a human donor with HPV-associated anogenital cancer. The sequences come from blood, collected from a patient who underwent chemoradiotherapy. The rearrangement uses TRBV19 and TRBJ1-1; D unresolved. CDR3 amino acids: CASSIGPTNTEAFF. The CDR3 DNA reads as TGTGCCAGTAGTATCGGACCGACGAACACTGAAGCTTTCTTT.